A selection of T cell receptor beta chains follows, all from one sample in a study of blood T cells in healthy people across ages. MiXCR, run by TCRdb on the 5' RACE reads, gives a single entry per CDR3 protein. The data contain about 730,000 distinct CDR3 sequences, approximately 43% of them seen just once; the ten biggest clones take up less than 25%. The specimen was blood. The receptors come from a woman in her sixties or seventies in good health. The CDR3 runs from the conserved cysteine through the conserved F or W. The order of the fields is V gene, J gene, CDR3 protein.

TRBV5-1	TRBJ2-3	CASSPGGGGADTQYF
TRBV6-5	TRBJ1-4	CASSYGHSGEKLFF
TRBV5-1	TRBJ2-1	CASSPLQGGTYNEQFF
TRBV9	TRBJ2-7	CASTERLAGSSRDKQYF
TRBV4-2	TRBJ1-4	CASSQEPGQVREKLFF
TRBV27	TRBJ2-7	CASSVGSYPYEQYF
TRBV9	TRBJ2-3	CASSPMTGPPDTQYF
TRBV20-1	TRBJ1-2	CSASKAGQPNDGYTF
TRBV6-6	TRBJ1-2	CASSYSKVGQDYGYTF
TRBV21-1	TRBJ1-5	CASEGADSNQPQHF
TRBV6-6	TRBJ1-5	CASSPGTGSGGNQPQHF
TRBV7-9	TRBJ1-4	CASSAPGSVNEKLFF
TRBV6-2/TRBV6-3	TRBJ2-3	CASSYGGAADAQYF
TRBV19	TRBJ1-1	CASSTSSGTEAFF
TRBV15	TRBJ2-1	CATSRGTRGIYEQFF
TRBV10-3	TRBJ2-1	CAISGVEPDNEQFF
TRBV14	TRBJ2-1	CASSRNLVAGGYNEQFF
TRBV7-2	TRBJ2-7	CASSSRVAGTTEQYF
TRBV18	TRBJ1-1	CASSPTVTANTEAFF
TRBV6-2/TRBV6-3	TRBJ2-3	CASRIGVITDTQYF
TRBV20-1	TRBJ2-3	CSARDLTGPRDTDTQYF
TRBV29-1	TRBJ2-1	CSVKDRTLYNEQFF
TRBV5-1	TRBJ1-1	CASSLGGVGATEAFF
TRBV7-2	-	CASSSATSPETQYF
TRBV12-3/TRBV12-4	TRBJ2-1	CASSTRAGNNEQFF
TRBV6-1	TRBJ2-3	CASTGLAGGGSTDTQYF
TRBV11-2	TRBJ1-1	CASSFTGYTEAFF
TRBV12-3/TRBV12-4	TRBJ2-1	CASSWDRPSYNEQFF
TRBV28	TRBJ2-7	CASTLTSGYEQYF